These 30 T cell receptor beta chains were all obtained from the same sample, sequenced in a study of metastatic and nonmetastatic thyroid tumors. TCRdb called clones again from the PCR reads with MiXCR. Here the sample spans about 16,000 clones, 10% to 15% being singletons. Each patient came to thyroid surgery without any prior treatment (of any kind). Material for sequencing was blood. Receptors originate from a female donor with papillary thyroid cancer or a benign thyroid nodule (not recorded which). Some clones in this sample may be carry-over from other donors' samples.

By share, this clone counts as medium-sized. The V and J genes are TRBV27 and TRBJ2-1; D is unclear. CDR3 length: 11 residues. Germline V lookup: CDR1 MNHEY, CDR2 SMNVEV (reference sequence). V was pared by 4 bases and J by 5 bases, with 3 bases between. CDR3 coding DNA: TGTGCCAGCAGTTCCGACAATGAGCAGTTCTTC. Protein: CASSSDNEQFF.

This clone is medium-sized. The chain is built from TRBV19 and TRBJ1-3, with no clear D. V lost 6 bases, J lost 0 bases, and 12 bases lay in between. The CDR3 spans 15 residues. Germline CDR1 and CDR2: LNHDA and SQIVND (reference sequence). CDR3 DNA sequence: TGTGCCAGTAGCGCCGACAAGTCCTCTGGAAACACCATATATTTT. Amino acids: CASSADKSSGNTIYF.

This clone was counted many times. The rearrangement links TRBV9 to TRBJ2-3; a possible D gene is TRBD2 (6 bases). The V gene's germline CDR1 is SGDLS and CDR2 YYNGEE. V was clipped by 1 base and J by 0 bases, with 12 bases between them. This CDR3 contains 16 residues. CDR3 DNA: TGTGCCAGCAGCGTACGGGGACTCCCCAGCACAGATACGCAGTATTTT. Protein: CASSVRGLPSTDTQYF.

This clone was seen at least ten times. The sample has other DNA sequences that encode this CDR3 too. The chain couples TRBV20-1 to TRBJ2-1; 13 bases are shared with TRBD2. Germline V gives CDR1 DFQATT, CDR2 SNEGSKA (reference sequence). The CDR3 has 15 residues. After removal of 3 bases from V and 5 bases from J, the junction contained 4 bases not matched to a gene. The CDR3 loop reads CSASGLAGDHNEQFF. The CDR3 DNA reads as TGCAGTGCTAGTGGACTAGCGGGGGACCACAATGAGCAGTTCTTC.

This clone appeared a few times. The chain recombines TRBV10-3 with TRBJ2-2, with TRBD2 as a possible D gene (5 bases). This CDR3 region has 16 residues. CDR1 is ENHRY, CDR2 SYGVKD, per germline. Trimming cost V 3 bases and J 2 bases, with 13 bases left between them. CDR3 residues: CAISDRYRGNTGELFF. DNA of the CDR3: TGTGCCATCAGTGATCGCTATCGGGGAAACACCGGGGAGCTGTTTTTT.

This clone occurred many times. The J gene is TRBJ1-5, the V gene TRBV7-9; D is uncertain. The CDR3 is 11 amino acids. The V and J ends lost 5 bases and 5 bases respectively, with 4 bases between them. Per germline, CDR1 SEHNR and CDR2 FQNEAQ (reference sequence). CDR3 in DNA: TGTGCCAGCAGCGTCCATCAGCCCCAGCATTTT. Its translation is CASSVHQPQHF.

Sample share makes this clone medium-sized. J is TRBJ2-1 and V is TRBV6-2 or TRBV6-3; 8 bases agree with TRBD2. Germline V CDR1 and CDR2: MNHEY, SVGEGT. V shed 7 bases, J shed 7 bases, and the junction held 12 bases outside the gene matches. The CDR3 covers 15 residues. The CDR3 nucleotides read TGTGCCAGCAACATAGCGGGACCGGTAAGGAATGAGCAGTTCTTC. This encodes CASNIAGPVRNEQFF.

With respect to this clone: A much bigger clone sits one base away, suggesting this may be a read error. The chain couples TRBV4-1 to TRBJ2-1; TRBD1 matches 7 bases. The CDR3 has 14 amino acids. V was clipped by 6 bases and J by 13 bases; unmatched bases: 15. The germline gives CDR1 MGHRA, CDR2 YSYEKL. In DNA, the CDR3 is TGCGCCAGCAGGAGGACAGGTTCGGCAATCGATCAGTTCTTC. Translation: CASRRTGSAIDQFF.

This clone rates as medium-sized. The chain combines TRBV2 with TRBJ2-7, with 7 bases lining up with TRBD1. Germline V gene sequence: CDR1 SNHLY, CDR2 FYNNEI. The CDR3 length is 14 residues. V trimming: 4 bases; J trimming: 2 bases; junction bases outside the gene matches: 5. CDR3 sequence (DNA): TGTGCCAGCAGTGTTCCGGGACAGACCTACGAGCAGTACTTC. Protein product: CASSVPGQTYEQYF.

This clone was observed at least ten times. The chain couples TRBV5-1 to TRBJ2-5; maybe TRBD1 (5 bases). V was cut by 1 base and J by 2 bases, with 12 bases left in between. The CDR3 is 15 amino acids. Germline CDR1 reads SGHRS; CDR2 reads YFSETQ. CDR3: CASSLILGAQETQYF. CDR3 sequence (DNA): TGCGCCAGCAGCTTGATTTTAGGGGCTCAAGAGACCCAGTACTTC.

In the case of this clone: One end of the junction does not line up with germline, which may come from a read error. The chain couples TRBV5-1 to TRBJ2-1, with D possibly matching TRBD1 (6 bases). The germline CDR1 and CDR2 sequences are SGHRS and YFSETQ. CDR3 length: 16 residues. In DNA, the CDR3 is TGCGACAGCAGCGCCCAACAGGGACAATATTACAATGAGCAGTTCTTC. This sequence encodes CDSSAQQGQYYNEQFF.

By sample fraction, this clone is medium-sized. This chain joins TRBV6-5 and TRBJ1-6; perhaps TRBD1 as D (5 bases). The CDR3 spans 17 residues. Germline CDR1 and CDR2: MNHEY and SVGAGI. V was pared by 2 bases and J by 7 bases, with 18 bases between. CDR3 protein: CASSYGRDRGNNSPLHF. As DNA, the CDR3 is TGTGCCAGCAGTTACGGACGGGACCGGGGGAACAATTCACCCCTCCACTTT.

There are many counts of this clone. The chain joins TRBV2 to TRBJ2-3, with D possibly TRBD2 on 6 matching bases. CDR1 and CDR2 from the germline V gene are SNHLY and FYNNEI. This CDR3 region has 16 residues. Trimming stripped 6 bases from V and 5 bases from J, with 21 bases between. The CDR3: CASRADGRLSKDTQYF. The CDR3 DNA reads as TGTGCCAGCAGAGCTGACGGGAGACTGAGTAAAGATACGCAGTATTTT.

There are many counts of this clone. V and J are TRBV5-1 and TRBJ1-1; a weak D match, TRBD1 (5 bases). The CDR3 consists of 14 residues. Germline loops: CDR1 SGHRS, CDR2 YFSETQ. V dropped 0 bases and J dropped 1 base, with 7 bases sitting between them. This chain's CDR3 is CASSLARENTEAFF. The CDR3, as DNA: TGCGCCAGCAGCTTGGCCAGGGAGAACACTGAAGCTTTCTTT. The complete variable domain, with remaining parts taken from reference TRBV5-1 and TRBJ1-1, reads KAGVTQTPRYLIKTRGQQVTLSCSPISGHRSVSWYQQTPGQGLQFLFEYFSETQRNKGNFPGRFSGRQFSNSRSEMNVSTLELGDSALYLCASSLARENTEAFFGQGTRLTVV.

This clone has at least ten counts. The rearrangement joins TRBV20-1 to TRBJ2-7, with a possible D match to TRBD1 (6 bases). This CDR3 has 12 amino acids. Germline values: CDR1 DFQATT, CDR2 SNEGSKA (reference sequence). The ends were cut back, 5 bases at V and 5 bases at J, with 13 bases in the middle. For the CDR3, the DNA is TGCAGTGCTCAAGAAGGGGGAAACGAGCAGTACTTC. Its protein is CSAQEGGNEQYF.

Comment on this clone: Sequence at one end of the junction differs from germline and may be a read error. V is TRBV7-3 and J is TRBJ2-2, with D possibly being TRBD2 (5 bases). This CDR3 is built from 16 residues. The V gene's germline CDR1 is SGHTA and CDR2 FQGTGA. The CDR3 coding sequence is TGTGCCAGCAGCTTAGGATGGCCCCCTAACACCGGGGAGCTGCTTTTT. This codes for CASSLGWPPNTGELLF.

This clone was seen at least ten times. The rearrangement uses TRBV7-9 and TRBJ2-1; 8 bases match TRBD1. The J segment lost 7 bases and the V segment lost 4 bases, leaving 12 bases of the junction unmatched. The CDR3 is made up of 16 amino acids. Per germline, CDR1 SEHNR and CDR2 FQNEAQ (reference sequence). CDR3 nucleotide sequence: TGTGCCAGCAGCTCTTGGACAGGGACCATGGGGAATGAGCAGTTCTTC. It specifies CASSSWTGTMGNEQFF.

This clone was recorded many times. The chain employs TRBV2 and TRBJ2-7; 8 bases line up with TRBD1. Losses at the gene ends were 7 bases for V and 4 bases for J; bases not matched to a gene: 6. The germline gives CDR1 SNHLY, CDR2 FYNNEI. The CDR3 is 13 amino acids. CDR3 sequence: CASIGQGGYEQYF. CDR3 bases: TGTGCCAGCATCGGACAGGGAGGTTACGAGCAGTACTTC.

Only a few counts were recorded for this clone. The chain employs TRBV2 and TRBJ2-1; tentatively, D is TRBD2 (5 bases). The germline V and J ends were trimmed by 6 bases and 4 bases, with 10 bases remaining between them. CDR1 and CDR2 (germline): SNHLY, FYNNEI. CDR3 size: 13 residues. The CDR3 bases are TGTGCCAGCAGATTCCGCGGGTACAATGAGCAGTTCTTC. Translation: CASRFRGYNEQFF.

This clone has a count of ten or more. The rearrangement links TRBV30 to TRBJ1-1; D remains ambiguous. Germline V lookup: CDR1 GTSNPN, CDR2 SVGIG (reference sequence). V lost 3 bases and J 1 base, leaving 9 bases between the germline ends. The CDR3 contains 13 residues. The CDR3 loop is CAWRYSPNTEAFF. The CDR3 DNA reads TGTGCCTGGAGGTACAGCCCGAACACTGAAGCTTTCTTT.

The chain recombines TRBV28 with TRBJ2-5; D not resolved. Germline-derived CDR1 and CDR2 are MDHEN and SYDVKM. Deletions cut 7 bases from V and 3 bases from J, with 12 bases between. This CDR3 contains 13 residues. DNA of the CDR3: TGTGCCAGCATCGAAAGGGAAAAAGAGACCCAGTACTTC. It translates to CASIEREKETQYF.

Many counts were recorded for this clone. The chain has TRBV7-9 and TRBJ1-6, with a possible D match to TRBD1 (6 bases). The CDR3 consists of 15 residues. V lost 8 bases and J 10 bases, leaving 21 bases between the germline ends. The V gene's germline CDR1 is SEHNR and CDR2 FQNEAQ (reference sequence). In nucleotides, the CDR3 is TGTGCCAGCCACGCAGGGGTTGAAGGCGGCTCACCCCTCCACTTT. Translating it yields CASHAGVEGGSPLHF.

This clone was seen only a few times. The chain couples TRBV18 to TRBJ2-1; the D is unclear. This CDR3 spans 13 amino acids. Deletions cut 3 bases from V and 15 bases from J, with 18 bases between. Germline CDR1 and CDR2: KGHSH and LQKENI. The CDR3 loop is CASSPARNNVRFF. The CDR3 DNA reads TGTGCCAGCTCACCGGCGCGGAACAATGTGCGGTTCTTC.

CDR3 region: CASSLTPVYEQYV. CDR3 DNA sequence: TGTGCCAGCAGCTTAACCCCGGTCTACGAGCAGTACGTC. This rearrangement joins TRBV11-2 to TRBJ2-7; D not resolved. Trimming stripped 2 bases from V and 3 bases from J, with 8 bases between. Per germline, CDR1 SGHAT and CDR2 FQNNGV. The CDR3 is 13 residues long.

This clone was seen repeatedly, ten times or more. At one end the junction does not follow the germline gene, possibly because of a read error. This chain uses TRBV7-7 with TRBJ2-5, with D tentatively TRBD2 (5 bases). The CDR3 loop spans 14 amino acids. Germline assignment: CDR1 SSHAT and CDR2 FNYEAQ (reference sequence). The CDR3: CASSLTSGQETQYF. Here the CDR3 DNA reads TGTGCTAGCAGCCTTACATCGGGGCAAGAGACCCAGTACTTC. The whole variable domain, filled in from reference TRBV7-7 and TRBJ2-5, reads GAGVSQSPRYKVTKRGQDVTLRCDPISSHATLYWYQQALGQGPEFLTYFNYEAQPDKSGLPSDRFSAERPEGSISTLTIQRTEQRDSAMYRCASSLTSGQETQYFGPGTRLLVL.

This clone has a count of ten or more. The J gene is TRBJ2-7, the V gene TRBV19; D is ambiguous. The V end lost 4 bases, the J end lost 2 bases, and 12 bases lay between the germline ends. The CDR3 sequence is 14 residues long. Germline lookup yields CDR1 LNHDA and CDR2 SQIVND (reference sequence). CDR3 bases: TGTGCCAGTAGTACCGACCTCCCGCCCTACGAGCAGTACTTC. Protein product: CASSTDLPPYEQYF.

This clone was found many times. CDR3 loop: CASSALFAGVLSSYNEQFF. CDR3 DNA sequence: TGTGCCAGCTCGGCACTCTTTGCGGGAGTGCTCAGCTCCTACAATGAGCAGTTCTTC. This rearrangement joins TRBV18 to TRBJ2-1, with TRBD2 identical over 7 bases. The germline gives CDR1 KGHSH, CDR2 LQKENI. V shed 6 bases and J 0 bases; nucleotides not matched to a gene: 17. This CDR3 has 19 residues.

At least ten counts were recorded for this clone. The chain uses TRBV19 and TRBJ1-3; D gene uncertain. There are 13 residues in the CDR3. Germline loops: CDR1 LNHDA, CDR2 SQIVND (reference sequence). With 8 bases removed from V and 0 bases from J, the gap between germline ends came to 8 bases. CDR3 in amino acids: CASEGYSGNTIYF. DNA of the CDR3: TGTGCCAGTGAGGGCTACTCTGGAAACACCATATATTTT.

There are a few counts of this clone. Possible read error: a much larger clone is one base away. Distinct nucleotide sequences in the sample also encode this CDR3. The CDR3 protein is CASSPAERLGNEKLFF. The CDR3 nucleotides are TGTGCCAGTAGTCCGGCGGAGAGATTGGGCAATGAAAAACTGTTTTTT. The genes are TRBV19 and TRBJ1-4; D is unresolved. The CDR3 is made up of 16 amino acids. V shed 5 bases and J shed 5 bases, with 18 bases lying between them. Germline lookup yields CDR1 LNHDA and CDR2 SQIVND (reference sequence). Together with reference TRBV19 and TRBJ1-4, the CDR3 gives the full variable domain: DGGITQSPKYLFRKEGQNVTLSCEQNLNHDAMYWYRQDPGQGLRLIYYSQIVNDFQKGDIAEGYSVSREKKESFPLTVTSAQKNPTAFYLCASSPAERLGNEKLFFGSGTQLSVL.

The chain has TRBV6-5 and TRBJ1-2; D remains ambiguous. Germline V gene lookup returns CDR1 MNHEY and CDR2 SVGAGI. V was pared by 6 bases and J by 7 bases, with 30 bases between. CDR3 length: 18 residues. In nucleotides, the CDR3 is TGTGCCAGCAGCCTCAGCACGGAGAATGGCGGTGGATCCCTTGGCTACACCTTC. Protein: CASSLSTENGGGSLGYTF.